These T cell receptor beta chains were read from a single sample in a study of blood T cell repertoires in COVID-19. Some clones are missing from TCRdb's copy, which holds only in-frame ones; the method was immunoSEQ multiplex PCR. Among about 300,000 clones, about nine tenths were seen once, and the ten largest hold 3.5% to 5%. The sequencing input was PBMCs or T cells enriched from blood (not recorded which). The receptors were gathered from a man between 25 and 39 years old who had recovered from COVID-19. Both conserved end residues are part of each CDR3. Fields, in order: V gene, clone size, D gene, J gene, CDR3 DNA, CDR3 protein. A D gene is named only where the DNA matches it firmly. Expanded clones get a size class; other rows say once, few or many, or leave the size out.

V: TRBV20-1; size: NA; D: TRBD2; J: TRBJ2-7; DNA: TGCAGTGCTAGTTGGGCGGGAGGGAACTCCTACGAGCAGTACTTC; CDR3: CSASWAGGNSYEQYF
V: TRBV12-5; size: NA; D: NA; J: TRBJ1-1; DNA: TGTGCTAGTGGTTTGACTCTAGGGCAGGGGAACACTGAAGCTTTCTTT; CDR3: CASGLTLGQGNTEAFF
V: TRBV6-5; size: NA; D: NA; J: TRBJ2-7; DNA: TGTGCCAGCAGTTATTCCCCGGGACTGAACTACGAGCAGTACTTC; CDR3: CASSYSPGLNYEQYF
V: TRBV9; size: NA; D: TRBD2; J: TRBJ2-3; DNA: TGTGCCAGCAGCGCCCCGACTAGCGGGAGTACGGATACGCAGTATTTT; CDR3: CASSAPTSGSTDTQYF
V: TRBV3-1/TRBV3-2; size: NA; D: NA; J: TRBJ2-3; DNA: TGTGCCAGCAGCCAAGATGGGACTCCCGCAGATACGCAGTATTTT; CDR3: CASSQDGTPADTQYF
V: TRBV19; size: NA; D: TRBD1; J: TRBJ1-6; DNA: TGTGCCAGTAGTATAGAGGGGACAGCGAATTCACCCCTCCACTTT; CDR3: CASSIEGTANSPLHF
V: TRBV5-1; size: NA; D: TRBD2; J: TRBJ2-5; DNA: TGCGCCAGCAGCATTGGGACTAGCGGGGGACCTCAAGAGACCCAGTACTTC; CDR3: CASSIGTSGGPQETQYF
V: TRBV4-1; size: once; D: TRBD2; J: TRBJ2-7; DNA: TGCGCCAGCAGCCAGGGAAGCGGGGGGACAACCTACGAGCAGTACTTC; CDR3: CASSQGSGGTTYEQYF
V: TRBV6-6; size: once; D: TRBD1; J: TRBJ1-6; DNA: TGTGCCAGCGACAGGGACGATAATTCACCCCTCCACTTT; CDR3: CASDRDDNSPLHF
V: TRBV12-3/TRBV12-4; size: NA; D: NA; J: TRBJ2-3; DNA: TGTGCCAGCAGTCAATCCACAGATACGCAGTATTTT; CDR3: CASSQSTDTQYF
V: TRBV2; size: NA; D: NA; J: TRBJ2-1; DNA: TGTGCCATCCCAGGGGTTTACAATGAGCAGTTCTTC; CDR3: CAIPGVYNEQFF
V: TRBV6-2/TRBV6-3; size: NA; D: TRBD2; J: TRBJ2-5; DNA: TGTGCCAGCAGTTACCCCGGGACTAGCGGGGTCTTGACCCAGTACTTC; CDR3: CASSYPGTSGVLTQYF
V: TRBV3-1/TRBV3-2; size: once; D: NA; J: TRBJ1-1; DNA: TGTGCCAGCAGCCTAGTAGGGGGATCTGAAGCTTTCTTT; CDR3: CASSLVGGSEAFF
V: TRBV21-1; size: NA; D: NA; J: TRBJ2-5; DNA: TGTGCCAGCAGCAAAGGCCGCAGAAGGGCGGGAGAGACCCAGTACTTC; CDR3: CASSKGRRRAGETQYF
V: TRBV19; size: NA; D: TRBD1; J: TRBJ1-1; DNA: TGTGCCAGTAGTTCGCAGGGGGCGCGAGACACTGAAGCTTTCTTT; CDR3: CASSSQGARDTEAFF
V: TRBV5-6; size: NA; D: NA; J: TRBJ1-2; DNA: TGTGCCAGCAGCTTGAAAGGGAGCGGCTACACCTTC; CDR3: CASSLKGSGYTF
V: TRBV5-6; size: NA; D: NA; J: TRBJ2-7; DNA: TGTGCCAGCAGCTCCCTTGAGAGGGAGTCCTACGAGCAGTACTTC; CDR3: CASSSLERESYEQYF
V: TRBV12-3/TRBV12-4; size: NA; D: TRBD1; J: TRBJ1-2; DNA: TGTGCCAGCGGGGACAGGTACTATGGCTACACCTTC; CDR3: CASGDRYYGYTF
V: TRBV6-5; size: NA; D: NA; J: TRBJ2-5; DNA: TGTGCCAGCAGCTTAGACAGGATACAGACCCAGTACTTC; CDR3: CASSLDRIQTQYF
V: TRBV19; size: NA; D: NA; J: TRBJ2-5; DNA: TGTGCCAGTAGTGCCCCGGGGGACCAAGAGACCCAGTACTTC; CDR3: CASSAPGDQETQYF
V: TRBV12-3/TRBV12-4; size: NA; D: NA; J: TRBJ1-5; DNA: TGTGCCAGCGGGAGGGGAACAGGACAGCCCCAGCATTTT; CDR3: CASGRGTGQPQHF
V: TRBV29-1; size: NA; D: NA; J: TRBJ1-1; DNA: TGCAGCGTCCGAGGGTCGGAACAGACGAACACTGAAGCTTTCTTT; CDR3: CSVRGSEQTNTEAFF